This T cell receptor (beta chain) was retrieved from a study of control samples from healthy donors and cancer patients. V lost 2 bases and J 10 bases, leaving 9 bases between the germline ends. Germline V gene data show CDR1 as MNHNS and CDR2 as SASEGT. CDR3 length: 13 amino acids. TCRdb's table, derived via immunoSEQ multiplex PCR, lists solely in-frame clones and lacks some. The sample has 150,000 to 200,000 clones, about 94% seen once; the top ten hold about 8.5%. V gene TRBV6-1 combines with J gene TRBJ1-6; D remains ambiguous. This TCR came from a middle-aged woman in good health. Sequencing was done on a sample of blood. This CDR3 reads CASSETRESPLHF. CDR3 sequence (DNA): TGTGCCAGCAGTGAAACTAGGGAATCACCCCTCCACTTT.